This is a list of T cell receptor beta chains from one sample in a study of T cell changes during pregnancy in multiple sclerosis. TCRdb's table, derived via immunoSEQ multiplex PCR, lists solely in-frame clones and lacks some. The data hold 50,000 to 65,000 clones, with approximately 93% observed a single time. The material was CD8+ T cells from peripheral blood mononuclear cells, obtained in the second trimester of pregnancy. Receptors originate from a female donor with multiple sclerosis, enrolled in a pregnancy study. Each CDR3 is given with its conserved first and last residue. The D gene is left open where the match is weak. The size of a clone is reported for some rows only, either as once, few or many, or as a class for expanded clones.

TRBV11-2	-	-	TRBJ2-1	CASSLGAGLYNEQFF	TGTGCCAGCAGCTTAGGGGCAGGGCTTTACAATGAGCAGTTCTTC
TRBV5-1	TRBD1	-	TRBJ2-5	CASSEGQGYGETQYF	TGCGCCAGCAGCGAGGGACAGGGTTATGGAGAGACCCAGTACTTC
TRBV27	TRBD2	once	TRBJ2-1	CASSLRREGNEQFF	TGTGCCAGCAGTTTGCGGCGGGAGGGCAATGAGCAGTTCTTC
TRBV4-2	TRBD1	-	TRBJ1-1	CASSRQGNDGAEAFF	TGTGCCAGCAGCCGACAGGGTAATGATGGGGCTGAAGCTTTCTTT
TRBV5-6	-	few	TRBJ1-2	CASSFPGHKLDGYTF	TGTGCCAGCAGCTTCCCGGGACACAAATTGGATGGCTACACCTTC
TRBV6-4	TRBD1	-	TRBJ2-2	CASSIRDRPSLANTGELFF	TGTGCCAGCAGCATCCGGGACAGACCGAGTCTCGCGAACACCGGGGAGCTGTTTTTT
TRBV7-9	-	-	TRBJ2-3	CASSPMTDTQYF	TGTGCCAGCAGCCCAATGACAGATACGCAGTATTTT
TRBV19	-	-	TRBJ1-5	CAIRQGNQPQHF	TGTGCCATCCGACAGGGCAATCAGCCCCAGCATTTT
TRBV6-6	-	-	TRBJ2-7	CASTPGTSYEQYF	TGTGCCAGCACCCCGGGAACCTCCTACGAGCAGTACTTC
TRBV11-2	-	-	TRBJ2-3	CASSPALTDTQYF	TGTGCCAGCAGCCCCGCGCTCACAGATACGCAGTATTTT
TRBV4-3	TRBD2	-	TRBJ2-1	CASSRGLAGDGEQFF	TGCGCCAGCAGCCGGGGACTAGCGGGAGACGGTGAGCAGTTCTTC
TRBV27	-	-	TRBJ1-4	CASTTSLNEKLFF	TGTGCCAGCACGACATCCCTTAATGAAAAACTGTTTTTT
TRBV9	-	once	TRBJ2-1	CASSAETPGYEQFF	TGTGCCAGCAGCGCGGAGACCCCAGGGTATGAGCAGTTCTTC
TRBV10-1	TRBD1	once	TRBJ1-4	CASRDRGLVEKLFF	TGCGCCAGCAGGGACAGGGGGCTTGTTGAAAAACTGTTTTTT
TRBV7-2	-	-	TRBJ2-1	CASSYRGGTSNEQFF	TGTGCCAGCAGCTATCGGGGAGGAACCTCCAATGAGCAGTTCTTC
TRBV5-6	-	once	TRBJ2-7	CASSFSRLIEQYF	TGTGCCAGCAGCTTCTCCCGACTAATCGAGCAGTACTTC
TRBV5-1	-	-	TRBJ2-3	CASRNERSTDTQYF	TGCGCCAGCAGGAACGAACGGAGCACAGATACGCAGTATTTT
TRBV29-1	-	-	TRBJ1-1	CSVPGAFF	TGCAGCGTGCCCGGAGCTTTCTTT
TRBV2	-	-	TRBJ2-3	CASSRTDLGRDTQYF	TGTGCCAGCAGCCGGACAGACCTAGGGAGAGATACGCAGTATTTT
TRBV19	-	-	TRBJ2-1	CASSVGLWEQFF	TGTGCCAGTAGTGTCGGTTTATGGGAGCAGTTCTTC
TRBV2	-	-	TRBJ2-3	CASSEVTTDTQYF	TGTGCCAGCAGCGAGGTAACCACAGATACGCAGTATTTT
TRBV6-5	TRBD2	-	TRBJ2-1	CASRPGLAAYNEQFF	TGTGCCAGCAGACCGGGACTAGCGGCCTACAATGAGCAGTTCTTC
TRBV5-4	-	-	TRBJ1-1	CASSGQDTEAFF	TGTGCCAGCAGCGGGCAGGACACTGAAGCTTTCTTT
TRBV6-1	-	once	TRBJ1-5	CASSGSIRGGNQPQHF	TGTGCCAGCAGTGGATCAATCAGAGGTGGCAATCAGCCCCAGCATTTT
TRBV25-1	-	-	TRBJ2-1	CASSANYNEQFF	TGTGCCAGCAGTGCAAACTACAATGAGCAGTTCTTC
TRBV28	TRBD1	-	TRBJ2-7	CASSGQGAYEQYF	TGTGCCAGCAGTGGACAGGGAGCCTACGAGCAGTACTTC
TRBV13	-	-	TRBJ2-3	CATHPRGRTDTQYF	TGTGCCACCCACCCCAGGGGGAGGACAGATACGCAGTATTTT
TRBV28	-	once	TRBJ2-7	CASIRGGAYEQYF	TGTGCCAGCATAAGGGGGGGAGCCTACGAGCAGTACTTC
TRBV5-4	TRBD2	-	TRBJ2-1	CASSLEWGTSAYNEQFF	TGTGCCAGCAGCTTGGAATGGGGTACTAGCGCATACAATGAGCAGTTCTTC
TRBV4-1	TRBD1	-	TRBJ2-1	CASSPSGQGVVEQFF	TGCGCCAGCAGCCCTTCGGGACAGGGGGTAGTTGAGCAGTTCTTC
TRBV28	-	-	TRBJ2-7	CASNRRGGYEQYF	TGTGCCAGCAACCGCCGAGGGGGCTACGAGCAGTACTTC
TRBV4-3	-	-	TRBJ2-7	CASSQDLSGRGSYEQYF	TGCGCCAGCAGCCAAGATCTTTCCGGGAGAGGGTCCTACGAGCAGTACTTC
TRBV7-9	TRBD2	-	TRBJ2-1	CASSLSGSGNEQFF	TGTGCCAGCAGCTTAAGCGGGAGTGGAAATGAGCAGTTCTTC
TRBV27	-	-	TRBJ2-7	CASSGLSDEQYF	TGTGCCAGCAGTGGACTGTCCGACGAGCAGTACTTC
TRBV11-1	-	-	TRBJ1-2	CASSITGTRNYGYTF	TGTGCCAGCAGCATTACAGGGACCAGAAACTATGGCTACACCTTC
TRBV2	TRBD1	-	TRBJ1-5	CASGKDRAKSGNQPQHF	TGTGCCAGCGGCAAGGACAGGGCCAAGTCTGGCAATCAGCCCCAGCATTTT
TRBV6-1	-	-	TRBJ2-1	CASSEASRFDNEQFF	TGTGCCAGCAGTGAAGCAAGCCGGTTCGACAATGAGCAGTTCTTC
TRBV4-1	TRBD1	-	TRBJ2-7	CASSPGQGEQYF	TGCGCCAGCAGCCCGGGACAGGGCGAGCAGTACTTC
TRBV28	TRBD2	-	TRBJ2-1	CASTLAGRKREQFF	TGTGCCAGCACCCTAGCGGGAAGAAAGCGTGAGCAGTTCTTC
TRBV7-3	-	-	TRBJ2-1	CASSLGSNEQFF	TGTGCCAGCAGCTTAGGCAGCAATGAGCAGTTCTTC
TRBV6-5	TRBD1	-	TRBJ1-5	CASSGQGAGNQPQHF	TGTGCCAGCAGTGGACAGGGGGCGGGCAATCAGCCCCAGCATTTT
TRBV2	TRBD1	few	TRBJ2-7	CASSEGQGSSYEQYF	TGTGCCAGCAGTGAGGGACAGGGCAGCTCCTACGAGCAGTACTTC
TRBV4-1	TRBD1	-	TRBJ1-1	CASSQATGGEGNTEAFF	TGCGCCAGCAGCCAGGCTACAGGGGGTGAGGGAAACACTGAAGCTTTCTTT
TRBV15	-	-	TRBJ2-2	CATSRDGHPPTGELFF	TGTGCCACCAGCAGAGATGGCCATCCCCCCACCGGGGAGCTGTTTTTT
TRBV29-1	TRBD2	-	TRBJ2-5	CSARLAGVGETQYF	TGCAGCGCGAGATTAGCGGGAGTGGGAGAGACCCAGTACTTC
TRBV28	TRBD1	-	TRBJ1-1	CASRPGQGITEAFF	TGTGCCAGCAGACCCGGACAGGGTATCACTGAAGCTTTCTTT
TRBV27	-	-	TRBJ2-5	CASSLSYTGFRETQYF	TGTGCCAGCAGTTTATCTTATACAGGGTTTCGGGAGACCCAGTACTTC
TRBV7-9	-	-	TRBJ1-2	CASSVGTPVNTF	TGTGCCAGCAGCGTCGGGACACCAGTAAACACCTTC
TRBV19	-	once	TRBJ2-7	CASSIAVSYEQYF	TGTGCCAGTAGTATAGCAGTATCCTACGAGCAGTACTTC